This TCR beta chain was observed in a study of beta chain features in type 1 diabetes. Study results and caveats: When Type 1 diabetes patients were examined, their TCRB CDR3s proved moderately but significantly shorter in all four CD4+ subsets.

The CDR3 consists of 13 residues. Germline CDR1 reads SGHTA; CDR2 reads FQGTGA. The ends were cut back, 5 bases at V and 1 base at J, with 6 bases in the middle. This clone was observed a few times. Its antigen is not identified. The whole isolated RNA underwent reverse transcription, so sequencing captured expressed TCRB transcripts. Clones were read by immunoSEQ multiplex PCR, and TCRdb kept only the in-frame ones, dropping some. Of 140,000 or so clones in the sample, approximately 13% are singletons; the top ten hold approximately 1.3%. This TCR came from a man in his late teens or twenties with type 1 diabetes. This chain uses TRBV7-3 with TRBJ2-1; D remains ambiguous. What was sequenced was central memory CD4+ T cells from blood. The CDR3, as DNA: TGTGCCAGCAGCCTCGCTTCCTACAATGAGCAGTTCTTC. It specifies CASSLASYNEQFF.